These 19 T cell receptor beta chains were sequenced from one sample in a study of cytomegalovirus exposure and HLA in healthy donors. With 60 Vbeta and 13 Jbeta primers, the PCR was carried out. Sequencing was performed with immunoSEQ multiplex PCR; in TCRdb, only in-frame clones are kept and a portion is missing. The sample carries about 150,000 clones, approximately 80% recorded once. Sequencing input: PBMCs. These receptor sequences come from a male donor in good health and CMV-seronegative.

CDR3 region: CASSSPGLEQFF. For the CDR3, the DNA is TGTGCCAGCAGTAGCCCGGGACTTGAACAGTTCTTC. The genes are TRBV28 and TRBJ2-1; TRBD2 might be the D (6 bases). Looked up from germline, CDR1 is MDHEN and CDR2 is SYDVKM. Deletions cut 5 bases from V and 13 bases from J, with 15 bases between. The CDR3 has 12 amino acids.

This chain uses TRBV5-8 with TRBJ2-2; 9 bases are shared with TRBD1. The ends lost 2 bases at V and 4 bases at J; junction bases unmatched: 3. The CDR3 runs 15 residues. CDR1 is SGHTS and CDR2 is YDEGEE in the germline V gene. The CDR3 sequence is CASSFGQGFTGELFF. CDR3 sequence (DNA): TGTGCCAGCAGCTTTGGACAGGGGTTCACCGGGGAGCTGTTTTTT.

The chain combines TRBV19 with TRBJ2-4; D gene ambiguous. Germline V gene lookup returns CDR1 LNHDA and CDR2 SQIVND (reference sequence). V was cut by 3 bases and J by 8 bases, with 5 bases left in between. The CDR3 consists of 11 residues. The DNA of the CDR3 is TGTGCCAGTAGTATGAGTTACATTCAGTACTTC. This translates into CASSMSYIQYF.

Only one count was recorded for this clone. The chain has TRBV19 and TRBJ2-7; 7 positions agree with TRBD2. The CDR3 loop spans 15 amino acids. From germline, CDR1 is LNHDA and CDR2 SQIVND (reference sequence). The trim removed 6 bases at V and 6 bases at J, leaving 14 bases unmatched. The CDR3 spells CASSRESGGSFEQYF. The DNA for the CDR3 is TGTGCCAGTAGCAGGGAGTCGGGGGGAAGTTTCGAGCAGTACTTC.

The chain carries TRBV4-1 and TRBJ1-2; 9 bases match TRBD1. V dropped 3 bases and J dropped 7; count of bases not matched to a gene: 15. This CDR3 has 17 amino acids. The germline V gene has CDR1 MGHRA and CDR2 YSYEKL. CDR3 sequence reads: CASSHQGELQGAVGYTF. DNA of the CDR3: TGCGCCAGCAGCCACCAAGGTGAACTACAGGGGGCTGTTGGCTACACCTTC.

The V call is TRBV19, the J call TRBJ1-2; 8 nucleotides line up with TRBD1. The germline V gene encodes CDR1 LNHDA and CDR2 SQIVND (reference sequence). The CDR3 totals 14 residues. V was clipped by 5 bases and J by 5 bases; unmatched bases: 7. The CDR3 protein is CASSLGQDPYGYTF. The CDR3 DNA is TGTGCCAGTAGTTTGGGACAGGACCCGTATGGCTACACCTTC.

The chain employs TRBV5-4 and TRBJ1-4, with D unclear. Germline CDR1 is SGHNT and CDR2 is YYREEE (reference sequence). The germline V and J ends were trimmed by 0 bases and 8 bases, with 8 bases remaining between them. The CDR3 totals 13 residues. CDR3 amino acids: CASSLAAEEKLFF. In DNA form, the CDR3 reads TGTGCCAGCAGCTTGGCGGCGGAGGAAAAACTGTTTTTT. The full variable domain, its missing parts supplied by reference TRBV5-4 and TRBJ1-4, is ETGVTQSPTHLIKTRGQQVTLRCSSQSGHNTVSWYQQALGQGPQFIFQYYREEENGRGNFPPRFSGLQFPNYSSELNVNALELDDSALYLCASSLAAEEKLFFGSGTQLSVL.

This sequence joins TRBV4-1 and TRBJ2-7; 7 bases align to TRBD2. From germline, CDR1 is MGHRA and CDR2 YSYEKL. V was pared by 4 bases and J by 0 bases, with 6 bases of the junction left unmatched. This CDR3 is built from 15 residues. CDR3 in amino acids: CASSPEGGSSYEQYF. CDR3 sequence (DNA): TGCGCCAGCAGCCCGGAAGGCGGGAGCTCCTACGAGCAGTACTTC.

V usage is TRBV7-2 and J usage is TRBJ1-6; 9 nucleotides agree with TRBD1. CDR3 length: 16 amino acids. Per the germline V gene, CDR1 is SGHTA and CDR2 is FQGNSA. Losses at the gene ends were 5 bases for V and 1 base for J; bases not matched to a gene: 3. CDR3 residues: CASSPQGASYNSPLHF. CDR3 nucleotide sequence: TGTGCCAGCAGCCCACAGGGGGCGTCCTATAATTCACCCCTCCACTTT. The full variable domain, in which reference TRBV7-2 and TRBJ1-6 provide the parts outside the CDR3, is GAGVSQSPSNKVTEKGKDVELRCDPISGHTALYWYRQSLGQGLEFLIYFQGNSAPDKSGLPSDRFSAERTGGSVSTLTIQRTQQEDSAVYLCASSPQGASYNSPLHFGNGTRLTVT.

The chain joins TRBV7-9 to TRBJ2-5; possible D gene TRBD2, 5 bases. Germline CDR1 is SEHNR and CDR2 is FQNEAQ (reference sequence). The V gene lost 2 bases and the J gene lost 5 bases, with 12 bases spanning the gap. This CDR3 has 14 residues. The CDR3 protein is CASSLSPGSETQYF. The CDR3 region has the DNA TGTGCCAGCAGCTTATCTCCGGGGAGTGAGACCCAGTACTTC. The whole variable domain, remainder taken from reference TRBV7-9 and TRBJ2-5, is DTGVSQNPRHKITKRGQNVTFRCDPISEHNRLYWYRQTLGQGPEFLTYFQNEAQLEKSRLLSDRFSAERPKGSFSTLEIQRTEQGDSAMYLCASSLSPGSETQYFGPGTRLLVL.

This chain links TRBV9 with TRBJ2-3; 10 bases match TRBD1. V dropped 2 bases and J dropped 4; count of bases not matched to a gene: 10. CDR1 is SGDLS and CDR2 is YYNGEE in the germline V gene. CDR3 length: 17 amino acids. The CDR3 loop is CASSVLPGQGLADTQYF. For the CDR3, the DNA is TGTGCCAGCAGCGTCTTACCGGGACAGGGGTTAGCAGATACGCAGTATTTT. Complete variable domain (other parts from reference TRBV9 and TRBJ2-3): DSGVTQTPKHLITATGQRVTLRCSPRSGDLSVYWYQQSLDQGLQFLIQYYNGEERAKGNILERFSAQQFPDLHSELNLSSLELGDSALYFCASSVLPGQGLADTQYFGPGTRLTVL.

The rearrangement joins TRBV11-2 to TRBJ1-4; maybe TRBD1 (5 bases). The V gene's germline CDR1 is SGHAT and CDR2 FQNNGV. The CDR3 covers 13 residues. V was trimmed by 5 bases and J by 8 bases, leaving 12 bases between them. CDR3 residues: CASSGAGGEKLFF. The CDR3 bases are TGTGCCAGCAGCGGGGCCGGAGGGGAAAAACTGTTTTTT.

This clone has a handful of counts. This chain links TRBV7-6 with TRBJ1-1; the D is unclear. The CDR3 sequence is 14 residues long. V was cut by 4 bases and J by 6 bases, with 15 bases left in between. Germline CDR1 is SGHVS and CDR2 is FNYEAQ. The CDR3 coding sequence is TGTGCCAGCAGCTCGCAGGTTGGAAATGCTGAAGCTTTCTTT. Translating it yields CASSSQVGNAEAFF. Together with reference TRBV7-6 and TRBJ1-1, the CDR3 gives the full variable domain: GAGVSQSPRYKVTKRGQDVALRCDPISGHVSLYWYRQALGQGPEFLTYFNYEAQQDKSGLPNDRFSAERPEGSISTLTIQRTEQRDSAMYRCASSSQVGNAEAFFGQGTRLTVV.

In regard to this clone: A read error may account for a junction end that differs from germline. The chain employs TRBV7-9 and TRBJ2-5, with TRBD2 as a possible D gene (7 bases). This CDR3 has 14 amino acids. Germline CDR1 is SEHNR and CDR2 is FQNEAQ (reference sequence). In DNA, the CDR3 is TGTTCCAGCAGCCGAGGGGGGGTGCAAGAGACCCAGTACTTC. Its translation is CSSSRGGVQETQYF.

The chain links TRBV27 to TRBJ1-1; D is undetermined. There are 14 residues in the CDR3. V was cut by 4 bases and J by 2 bases, with 11 bases left in between. Germline V gene lookup returns CDR1 MNHEY and CDR2 SMNVEV (reference sequence). CDR3 amino acids: CASSSGRRNTEAFF. The CDR3 coding sequence is TGTGCCAGCAGTTCCGGCAGGCGTAACACTGAAGCTTTCTTT.

V gene TRBV9 combines with J gene TRBJ1-6; 9 nucleotides line up with TRBD1. Germline lookup yields CDR1 SGDLS and CDR2 YYNGEE. V dropped 4 bases and J dropped 5; count of bases not matched to a gene: 4. The CDR3 extends over 15 amino acids. The CDR3 DNA is TGTGCCAGCAGCCCCTGGACAGGGGATAATTCACCCCTCCACTTT. Translated: CASSPWTGDNSPLHF.

This clone was seen once. The chain has TRBV28 and TRBJ2-7, with 7 nucleotides matching TRBD1. Losses at the gene ends were 4 bases for V and 4 bases for J; bases not matched to a gene: 7. The germline V gene encodes CDR1 MDHEN and CDR2 SYDVKM. This CDR3 is built from 14 residues. CDR3 nucleotide sequence: TGTGCCAGCAGTTCAACGACAGGGTTGTACGAGCAGTACTTC. Residues: CASSSTTGLYEQYF. Full variable domain (remainder filled in from reference TRBV28 and TRBJ2-7): DVKVTQSSRYLVKRTGEKVFLECVQDMDHENMFWYRQDPGLGLRLIYFSYDVKMKEKGDIPEGYSVSREKKERFSLILESASTNQTSMYLCASSSTTGLYEQYFGPGTRLTVT.

The CDR3 nucleotides are TGTGCTAGTGGTTTGGTCCCGGACAGGGCCACTGAAGCTTTCTTT. Amino acids: CASGLVPDRATEAFF. This chain uses TRBV12-5 with TRBJ1-1, with TRBD1 identical over 8 bases. CDR3 length: 15 residues. Germline V gene data show CDR1 as LGHNT and CDR2 as FRNRAP. Trimming at V came to 0 bases and at J to 4 bases, leaving 4 bases not matched to a gene. The variable domain in full, completed from reference TRBV12-5 and TRBJ1-1, reads DARVTQTPRHKVTEMGQEVTMRCQPILGHNTVFWYRQTMMQGLELLAYFRNRAPLDDSGMPKDRFSAEMPDATLATLKIQPSEPRDSAVYFCASGLVPDRATEAFFGQGTRLTVV.

The rearrangement links TRBV10-3 to TRBJ2-5; a possible D gene is TRBD2 (5 bases). CDR1 ENHRY and CDR2 SYGVKD come from the germline V gene. CDR3 length: 12 amino acids. The V end was cut by 5 bases, the J end by 5 bases, with 9 bases between. In DNA form, the CDR3 reads TGTGCCATCAGTACCACGGGGGAGACCCAGTACTTC. Translating it yields CAISTTGETQYF.